This is a list of T cell receptor beta chains from one sample in a study of T-cell memory formation after mild COVID-19. TCRdb re-derived calls from the 5' RACE reads in MiXCR, one entry per CDR3 protein. The sample has about 140,000 distinct CDR3 sequences, less than 20% seen once. The specimen sequenced was PBMCs or a T cell subset sorted from them (not recorded which). All receptors derive from an adult woman who had mild COVID-19 (a few samples of this study predate the infection). Cell type and time point are not known. CDR3s include the opening cysteine and the closing phenylalanine or tryptophan. The D gene is left open where the match is weak. The size entry is marked missing in some rows and otherwise reads once, few, many or a size class.

14,TRBV5-1,few,.,TRBJ1-6,TGCGCCAGCGCGCCGGGACGCTATAATTCACCCCTCCACTTT,CASAPGRYNSPLHF
15,TRBV6-2/TRBV6-3,.,TRBD2,TRBJ2-2,TGTGCCAGCAGACCGAGCGGGGGGAAAACCGGGGAGCTGTTTTTT,CASRPSGGKTGELFF
15,TRBV18,.,TRBD1,TRBJ2-5,TGTGCCAGCTCACCACCGTCCAACAGGGGAGAGACCCAGTACTTC,CASSPPSNRGETQYF
13,TRBV12-3/TRBV12-4,few,.,TRBJ2-3,TGTGCCAGCAGTTCAGGGGGGGAGGGTACGCAGTATTTT,CASSSGGEGTQYF
15,TRBV12-3/TRBV12-4,.,.,TRBJ1-5,TGTGCCAGCAGTTTCAGGGGACATAGCAATCAGCCCCAGCATTTT,CASSFRGHSNQPQHF
14,TRBV6-6,.,.,TRBJ1-2,TGTGCCAGCAGTGACCCGGGGTCTGGCTATGGCTACACCTTC,CASSDPGSGYGYTF
13,TRBV24-1,.,.,TRBJ2-2,TGTGCCACCAGTGAGCCTGGGGCCGGGGAGCTGTTTTTT,CATSEPGAGELFF
16,TRBV7-6,few,TRBD2,TRBJ2-1,TGTGCCAGCAGCCCCCCGGGGACTAGCGGGATCAATGAGCAGTTCTTC,CASSPPGTSGINEQFF
13,TRBV2,.,.,TRBJ2-1,TGTGCCAGCAGTCCCCGACTTAGTGATGAGCAGTTCTTC,CASSPRLSDEQFF
19,TRBV9,.,TRBD2,TRBJ2-5,TGTGCCAGCAGCGTAGGTGCTAGCGGGGGGGCCGGATTGAGTGAGACCCAGTACTTC,CASSVGASGGAGLSETQYF
15,TRBV18,many,.,TRBJ2-1,TGTGCCAGCTCACCGTTGGCAGGGGCCTACAATGAGCAGTTCTTC,CASSPLAGAYNEQFF